The 8 T cell receptor beta chains below come from one sample, sequenced in a study of blood T cell repertoires in COVID-19. Sequencing used immunoSEQ multiplex PCR; TCRdb keeps in-frame clones, though not all of them. The repertoire holds approximately 350,000 clones, with about 90% as singletons. Specimen: peripheral blood. Receptors were obtained from a woman in her late teens or twenties who had recovered from COVID-19.

This CDR3 reads CASSSYVPNEQFF. The DNA for the CDR3 is TGTGCCAGCAGCTCCTATGTACCGAATGAGCAGTTCTTC. J is TRBJ2-1 and V is TRBV7-2; no definite D call. Per germline, CDR1 SGHTA and CDR2 FQGNSA. V gave up 4 bases and J gave up 7 bases, with 11 bases separating them. There are 13 residues in the CDR3.

The V and J genes are TRBV7-8 and TRBJ2-7, with a weak D call TRBD1 (5 bases). V lost 1 base and J lost 3, with 13 bases in between. The CDR3 is 15 residues long. Germline V gene sequence: CDR1 SGHVS, CDR2 FQNEAQ. The CDR3 DNA reads TGTGCCAGCAGCTTAGATCCAGGGCCCTTCTACGAGCAGTACGTC. Its protein product is CASSLDPGPFYEQYV.

The chain carries TRBV7-2 and TRBJ2-6, with a weak D call TRBD2 (5 bases). Germline CDR1 SGHTA, CDR2 FQGNSA. Deletions cut 5 bases from V and 4 bases from J, with 9 bases between. The CDR3 has 14 amino acids. The CDR3 bases are TGTGCCAGCAGCGCGAGGGTAGGGGCCAACGTCCTGACTTTC. Amino acid sequence: CASSARVGANVLTF.

This clone came up once. The chain couples TRBV11-2 to TRBJ1-1; tentatively, D is TRBD1 (6 bases). V dropped 5 bases and J dropped 7 bases, with 14 bases sitting between them. From germline, CDR1 is SGHAT and CDR2 FQNNGV. CDR3 length: 13 amino acids. In nucleotides, the CDR3 is TGTGCCAGCAGCAAACAGGGCTTTAATGAAGCTTTCTTT. Its protein product is CASSKQGFNEAFF.

This chain uses TRBV18 with TRBJ2-1, with TRBD1 identical over 8 bases. V was clipped by 2 bases and J by 5 bases; unmatched bases: 8. CDR3 length equals 16 residues. In germline, CDR1 is KGHSH, CDR2 LQKENI. CDR3 amino acids: CASSPARQGHDNEQFF. As DNA, the CDR3 is TGTGCCAGCTCACCAGCCCGACAGGGGCACGACAATGAGCAGTTCTTC.

The chain combines TRBV7-9 with TRBJ2-3; TRBD1 agrees at 7 bases. This CDR3 region has 16 residues. CDR1 and CDR2 from the germline V gene are SEHNR and FQNEAQ (reference sequence). Trimming cost V 4 bases and J 3 bases; bases outside gene matches: 10. In DNA form, the CDR3 reads TGTGCCAGCAGCTCCACAAGACAGGGATGGACAGATACGCAGTATTTT. It yields the protein CASSSTRQGWTDTQYF.

The V call is TRBV7-2, the J call TRBJ1-5; 9 nucleotides agree with TRBD1. The CDR3 consists of 15 residues. With 5 bases clipped from V and 4 bases from J, the junction kept 6 bases outside the gene matches. The V gene's germline CDR1 is SGHTA and CDR2 FQGNSA. The CDR3 loop is CASSKDRGGNQPQHF. The CDR3 coding sequence is TGTGCCAGCAGCAAAGACAGGGGGGGAAATCAGCCCCAGCATTTT.

The J gene is TRBJ2-5, the V gene TRBV21-1; the table assigns TRBD2, which was not confirmed against the DNA. TRBV21-1 is noted as a pseudogene. The CDR3 consists of 10 residues. The CDR3 region is CASTPETQYF. The DNA for the CDR3 is TGTGCCAGCACCCCGGAGACCCAGTACTTC.